This T cell receptor (beta chain) was sequenced during a study of blood T cell repertoires in COVID-19. The data were produced by immunoSEQ multiplex PCR, yet TCRdb's version contains in-frame clones alone and is incomplete. The repertoire holds around 330,000 clones, with around 89% as singletons. The CDR3 covers 14 residues. Germline loops: CDR1 LGHDT, CDR2 YNNKEL (reference sequence). The V segment lost 3 bases and the J segment 0 bases; nucleotides outside the gene matches: 2. The study recruited people aged about 18 to 90 years across approximately 24 US areas. This clone has only a few counts. The source is a woman aged 40 to 49 who had recovered from COVID-19. The chain has TRBV3-1 (or the pseudogene TRBV3-2) and TRBJ2-7; 7 bases map to TRBD2. Specimen: PBMCs or T cells enriched from blood (not recorded which). Here the CDR3 DNA reads TGTGCCAGCAGCCATAGGACTAGCTCCTACGAGCAGTACTTC. This codes for CASSHRTSSYEQYF.